This entry is about one TCR beta chain. Measured with immunoSEQ multiplex PCR; TCRdb has only the in-frame clones, and not every one. Among under 300,000 clones listed, 80% to 90% were seen once. The sample comes from a study of blood T cell repertoires in COVID-19. Study-wide background: PBMCs, B-cell-depleted T cells, or T cells provided the cDNA or gDNA that made up the material.

V lost 4 bases, J lost 2 bases, and 14 bases stayed unmatched. Germline V gives CDR1 SGHRS, CDR2 YFSETQ. The CDR3 has 18 residues. This TCR came from a woman aged 70-85 years with acute or convalescent COVID-19. Specimen: peripheral blood. This chain links TRBV5-1 with TRBJ1-1; 10 bases are shared with TRBD1. CDR3 in DNA: TGCGCCAGCAGCACGTGGCCGCGACAGGGGGCAGGAAACACTGAAGCTTTCTTT. This encodes CASSTWPRQGAGNTEAFF. The whole variable domain, filled in from reference TRBV5-1 and TRBJ1-1, reads KAGVTQTPRYLIKTRGQQVTLSCSPISGHRSVSWYQQTPGQGLQFLFEYFSETQRNKGNFPGRFSGRQFSNSRSEMNVSTLELGDSALYLCASSTWPRQGAGNTEAFFGQGTRLTVV.